This T cell receptor beta chain stems from a study of vaccination and CD4 T cells after COVID-19. Overall study context: Ranging from 14 to 241, the interval between dose two and post-vaccine sampling had a median of approximately 67 days.

V shed 5 bases and J 5 bases; nucleotides not matched to a gene: 2. CDR3 length: 12 amino acids. Germline V lookup: CDR1 SGHVS, CDR2 FQNEAQ. Sequencing of cultured CD4+ T cell DNA used the Oncomine TCR Beta short-read assay. MiXCR was run by TCRdb on the PCR reads, yielding one entry per CDR3 protein. Among about 20,000 distinct CDR3 sequences listed, approximately 50% were seen once. Treatment reported: 10-day PBMC culture with coronavirus spike peptide pools or control peptides (ViraFEST assay). In regard to this clonotype: Its target is unknown.

Study-level points and caveats: Among convalescent patients, a median about 86% of reactive clones emerged only after vaccination. Convalescent patients displayed spike mono-reactivity in 304 of 307 vaccine-specific clones.

Sequenced sample: CD4+ T cells from blood, cultured in vitro. The chain employs TRBV7-8 and TRBJ1-2, with TRBD1 matching 7 bases. The TCR sequence derives from a human donor who had recovered from COVID-19. Here the CDR3 reads CASSQQGYGYTF. CDR3 sequence (DNA): TGTGCCAGCAGCCAACAGGGGTATGGCTACACCTTC.